Below, 5 T cell receptor beta chains from the same sample are listed, as sequenced in a study of PD-L1 blockade in urothelial cancer. The sample's time point: pretreatment peripheral blood. The data were produced by immunoSEQ multiplex PCR, yet TCRdb's version contains in-frame clones alone and is incomplete. The table has 35,000 to 40,000 clones, around 82% seen once. The sequencing used PBMCs, collected around atezolizumab (anti-PD-L1) treatment. All receptors derive from a man aged 55 to 70 with urothelial cancer.

This clone was observed a few times. This chain connects TRBV15 to TRBJ2-3; D possibly corresponds to TRBD2 (6 bases). This CDR3 spans 14 amino acids. Germline values: CDR1 LNHNV, CDR2 YYDKDF (reference sequence). V lost 4 bases, J lost 5 bases, and 13 bases lay in between. The CDR3 sequence is CATSKGRSGDTQYF. The CDR3 DNA is TGTGCCACCAGCAAAGGGAGGTCTGGAGATACGCAGTATTTT.

This sequence joins TRBV7-9 and TRBJ1-2; D gene unclear. The CDR3 length is 14 residues. The V gene lost 5 bases and the J gene lost 0 bases, with 10 bases spanning the gap. CDR1 is SEHNR and CDR2 is FQNEAQ in the germline V gene (reference sequence). CDR3: CASSLQVSNYGYTF. Written as DNA, the CDR3 is TGTGCCAGCAGCCTCCAGGTGTCTAACTATGGCTACACCTTC.

The chain recombines TRBV6-5 with TRBJ1-5, with TRBD1 identical over 7 bases. V shed 1 base, J shed 4 bases, and the junction held 4 bases outside the gene matches. This CDR3 has 15 amino acids. Germline V gives CDR1 MNHEY, CDR2 SVGAGI. The CDR3 nucleotides read TGTGCCAGCAGTTACTATCCAGGGGGGAATCAGCCCCAGCATTTT. Its protein is CASSYYPGGNQPQHF.

The V gene is TRBV14, the J gene TRBJ2-1, with 8 bases matching TRBD1. CDR3 length: 13 residues. Trimming cost V 3 bases and J 7 bases; bases outside gene matches: 2. Germline V gene sequence: CDR1 SGHDN, CDR2 FVKESK. Written as DNA, the CDR3 is TGTGCCAGCAGCCAGGACAGGGATAATGAGCAGTTCTTC. Its protein is CASSQDRDNEQFF.

The V and J genes are TRBV27 and TRBJ1-5; 8 nucleotides match TRBD1. The CDR3 spans 15 residues. V lost 1 base to trimming and J lost 7 bases; unmatched junction nucleotides: 6. The germline CDR1 and CDR2 sequences are MNHEY and SMNVEV (reference sequence). CDR3 sequence: CASSLFAGGGQPQHF. In DNA, the CDR3 is TGTGCCAGCAGTTTATTTGCAGGGGGCGGCCAGCCCCAGCATTTT.